This T cell receptor (beta chain) was sequenced for a study of patients and donors after allogeneic stem cell transplantation. This clonotype was observed a handful of times. TCRdb used MiXCR to reprocess the RT-PCR reads, holding one entry per CDR3 protein. Of hundreds of thousands of distinct CDR3 sequences listed, roughly 15% were seen once; the top ten hold 11%. This CDR3 is 15 amino acids long. Germline-derived CDR1 and CDR2 are GTSNPN and SVGIG (reference sequence). V shed 3 bases and J 7 bases; nucleotides not matched to a gene: 12. The gene calls are TRBV30 and TRBJ1-1; 9 bases are shared with TRBD1. The clonotype originates from a human donor who was either an allogeneic HSCT recipient or a stem cell or donor lymphocyte infusion donor (not recorded which). It is not recorded whose cells these are; they may come from a transplant donor. Sequencing was carried out using blood, either unsorted or a sorted T cell fraction (not recorded which). The chain's CDR3 is CAWSLRDREGGEAFF. CDR3 DNA sequence: TGTGCCTGGAGCCTTCGGGACAGGGAGGGGGGTGAAGCTTTCTTT.